These 20 T cell receptor beta chains share one sample of origin, sequenced in a study of blood T cell repertoires in COVID-19. Clones were read by immunoSEQ multiplex PCR, and TCRdb kept only the in-frame ones, dropping some. In the table there are 100,000 to 150,000 clones, 87% of which are singletons. Specimen: peripheral blood. Receptor source: a woman aged 65 to 85 with acute or convalescent COVID-19.

V and J are TRBV14 and TRBJ2-7, with 10 bases that match TRBD2. V lost 1 base and J lost 3; bases outside the gene matches: 9. The CDR3 is 17 residues long. Germline-derived CDR1 and CDR2 are SGHDN and FVKESK. The CDR3 is CASSQVSASGGIYEQYF. Here the CDR3 DNA reads TGTGCCAGCAGCCAAGTTTCGGCTAGCGGGGGAATCTACGAGCAGTACTTC.

The chain uses TRBV5-1 and TRBJ1-6, with TRBD1 identical over 7 bases. V trimming: 2 bases; J trimming: 7 bases; junction bases outside the gene matches: 6. Germline-derived CDR1 and CDR2 are SGHRS and YFSETQ. The CDR3 has 15 residues. CDR3 sequence reads: CASSLATGPNSPLHF. The CDR3 DNA follows: TGCGCCAGCAGCTTAGCGACAGGGCCGAATTCACCCCTCCACTTT.

This clone was counted a few times. The V call is TRBV9, the J call TRBJ2-2, with D unclear. V lost 4 bases, J lost 0 bases, and 4 bases lay in between. The CDR3 loop spans 13 amino acids. The germline CDR1 and CDR2 sequences are SGDLS and YYNGEE. The CDR3 DNA follows: TGTGCCAGCAGCATCACGAACACCGGGGAGCTGTTTTTT. The encoded protein is CASSITNTGELFF.

A single count supports this clone. The CDR3 loop is CASSHPGGTEAFF. CDR3 in DNA: TGTGCCAGCTCACACCCCGGGGGCACTGAAGCTTTCTTT. J is TRBJ1-1 and V is TRBV18; tentative D call: TRBD1 (5 bases). From germline, CDR1 is KGHSH and CDR2 LQKENI. CDR3 length: 13 amino acids. Trimming removed 4 bases at V and 4 bases at J, with 10 bases between.

The chain has TRBV13 and TRBJ1-6, with D possibly matching TRBD1 (5 bases). This CDR3 is built from 14 residues. V lost 4 bases, J lost 9 bases, and 13 bases lay in between. CDR1 and CDR2 (germline): PRHDT, FYEKMQ (reference sequence). In nucleotides, the CDR3 is TGTGCCAGCAGCTCCTACGGGGGGAGTTCACCCCTCCACTTT. It encodes CASSSYGGSSPLHF.

The chain links TRBV6-2 or TRBV6-3 to TRBJ1-5; no clear D. Germline V gene lookup returns CDR1 MNHEY and CDR2 SVGEGT. The V end was cut by 4 bases, the J end by 10 bases, with 11 bases between. The CDR3 sequence is 12 residues long. The CDR3: CASSSRDRPQHF. For the CDR3, the DNA is TGTGCCAGCAGTTCGAGGGATCGACCCCAGCATTTT.

This chain uses TRBV7-8 with TRBJ2-5; 10 bases align to TRBD1. The ends lost 4 bases at V and 5 bases at J; junction bases unmatched: 4. The CDR3 runs to 14 residues. In germline, CDR1 is SGHVS, CDR2 FQNEAQ. As DNA, the CDR3 is TGTGCCAGCAGCTCCGGGACAGGGGCCGAGACCCAGTACTTC. This codes for CASSSGTGAETQYF.

V and J are TRBV6-5 and TRBJ2-2; D unclear. Between the trimmed V and J ends, which lost 2 bases and 4 bases, there was a span of 5 bases. The CDR3 is 13 amino acids. Germline V gives CDR1 MNHEY, CDR2 SVGAGI. This CDR3 reads CASSYGSTGELFF. CDR3 DNA sequence: TGTGCCAGCAGTTACGGTAGCACCGGGGAGCTGTTTTTT.

The chain has TRBV27 and TRBJ2-2; no clear D gene. The CDR3 extends over 13 amino acids. With 3 bases removed from V and 4 bases from J, the gap between germline ends came to 6 bases. The germline V gene has CDR1 MNHEY and CDR2 SMNVEV (reference sequence). CDR3 DNA sequence: TGTGCCAGCAGTTTGATCAGCACCGGGGAGCTGTTTTTT. It specifies CASSLISTGELFF.

As regards this clone: Additional DNA sequences in this sample encode the identical CDR3. This chain joins TRBV28 and TRBJ1-5; D remains ambiguous. Trimming took off 2 bases at V and 5 bases at J, with 4 bases between the two ends. This CDR3 is 12 amino acids long. Germline values: CDR1 MDHEN, CDR2 SYDVKM. This CDR3 is CASSLVYQPQHF. CDR3 in DNA: TGTGCCAGCAGTTTAGTATATCAGCCCCAGCATTTT. The entire variable domain, with the rest obtained from reference TRBV28 and TRBJ1-5, is as follows: DVKVTQSSRYLVKRTGEKVFLECVQDMDHENMFWYRQDPGLGLRLIYFSYDVKMKEKGDIPEGYSVSREKKERFSLILESASTNQTSMYLCASSLVYQPQHFGDGTRLSIL.

The chain combines TRBV28 with TRBJ1-6; 8 bases match TRBD1. The CDR3 has 16 residues. With 5 bases clipped from V and 9 bases from J, the junction kept 12 bases outside the gene matches. Germline values: CDR1 MDHEN, CDR2 SYDVKM. Here the CDR3 reads CASSPSTGVYVSPLHF. The DNA of the CDR3 is TGTGCCAGCAGTCCTTCGACAGGGGTATATGTTTCACCCCTCCACTTT.

V gene TRBV5-4 combines with J gene TRBJ1-1; D not certain. This CDR3 comprises 15 residues. Trimming took off 0 bases at V and 10 bases at J, with 19 bases between the two ends. Per germline, CDR1 SGHNT and CDR2 YYREEE (reference sequence). The CDR3 coding sequence is TGTGCCAGCAGCTTGGCCGAGGGTTTAATGGAGGGAGCTTTCTTT. Amino acid sequence: CASSLAEGLMEGAFF.

The rearrangement uses TRBV27 and TRBJ1-5; D unclear. This CDR3 is built from 15 residues. V lost 5 bases and J lost 1, with 12 bases in between. Germline CDR1 is MNHEY and CDR2 is SMNVEV (reference sequence). The CDR3 sequence: CASSKEGRSNQPQHF. CDR3 sequence (DNA): TGTGCCAGCAGTAAGGAGGGTCGAAGCAATCAGCCCCAGCATTTT.

The chain couples TRBV5-8 to TRBJ2-7; 10 bases align to TRBD1. Germline V gene sequence: CDR1 SGHTS, CDR2 YDEGEE. The J segment lost 7 bases and the V segment lost 2 bases, leaving 9 bases of the junction unmatched. This CDR3 has 15 amino acids. The CDR3 sequence is CASSFRGTGAEEQYF. The CDR3 DNA sequence: TGTGCCAGCAGCTTCCGAGGGACAGGGGCTGAGGAGCAGTACTTC.

This clone was detected only a few times. The chain joins TRBV7-9 to TRBJ2-5; 15 nucleotides agree with TRBD2. The CDR3 is 19 residues long. Germline CDR1 and CDR2: SEHNR and FQNEAQ (reference sequence). V shed 5 bases, J shed 2 bases, and the junction held 12 bases outside the gene matches. The CDR3 here is CASSTVFSGLAGGQETQYF. The CDR3 DNA is TGTGCCAGCAGCACCGTTTTCTCCGGACTAGCGGGGGGGCAAGAGACCCAGTACTTC.

The chain has TRBV7-2 and TRBJ2-5; 12 nucleotides line up with TRBD1. Trimming at V came to 4 bases and at J to 6 bases, leaving 9 bases not matched to a gene. Germline V CDR1 and CDR2: SGHTA, FQGNSA. The CDR3 loop spans 16 amino acids. The CDR3 DNA reads as TGTGCCAGCAGCTCTCCGGGACAGGGGGCGAAGAAGACCCAGTACTTC. Translating it yields CASSSPGQGAKKTQYF.

The chain joins TRBV24-1 to TRBJ2-6, with TRBD2 matching over 14 bases. The V gene's germline CDR1 is KGHDR and CDR2 SFDVKD. V was pared by 3 bases and J by 3 bases, with 6 bases of the junction left unmatched. CDR3 size: 19 residues. The CDR3 protein is CATSDPGLAGEDGANVLTF. CDR3 nucleotide sequence: TGTGCCACCAGTGATCCGGGACTAGCGGGGGAAGATGGGGCCAACGTCCTGACTTTC.

The genes are TRBV5-1 and TRBJ1-3; possibly TRBD1 for D (5 bases). Germline V gene sequence: CDR1 SGHRS, CDR2 YFSETQ. The CDR3 has 12 amino acids. V was clipped by 4 bases and J by 4 bases, with 6 bases between them. CDR3 bases: TGCGCCAGCAGCCAGGGAGGAAACACCATATATTTT. Translating gives CASSQGGNTIYF.

V and J are TRBV10-3 and TRBJ1-2, with TRBD1 matching over 9 bases. J gave up 6 bases and V 7 bases, and 3 bases lay outside the gene matches. There are 12 residues in the CDR3. Germline values: CDR1 ENHRY, CDR2 SYGVKD. CDR3 residues: CAITRTGDGYTF. CDR3 sequence (DNA): TGTGCCATCACCAGGACAGGGGATGGCTACACCTTC.

The gene calls are TRBV9 and TRBJ2-5; D is possibly TRBD1 (6 bases). Germline CDR1 SGDLS, CDR2 YYNGEE. The CDR3 is 13 amino acids. Trimming removed 5 bases from V and 9 bases from J, with 17 bases in between. DNA for the CDR3: TGTGCCAGCAGACAATGGGAAGGGGGTCCCCAGTACTTC. This encodes CASRQWEGGPQYF.